A single sample gave rise to the 32 T cell receptor beta chains below, sequenced in a study of blood T cell repertoires in COVID-19. Profiled with immunoSEQ multiplex PCR; TCRdb holds only in-frame clones, not every one. The data contain 150,000 to 200,000 clones, around nine tenths of them singletons. The sample comprised peripheral blood. The receptors here all came from a man aged 18 to 29 with active or convalescent COVID-19.

The chain employs TRBV6-5 and TRBJ2-1; no reliable D call. The CDR3 is made up of 15 amino acids. CDR1 MNHEY and CDR2 SVGAGI come from the germline V gene. With 10 bases removed from V and 2 bases from J, the gap between germline ends came to 18 bases. CDR3 sequence: CATCLAEPTYNEQFF. CDR3 in DNA: TGTGCCACCTGCCTTGCGGAGCCCACCTACAATGAGCAGTTCTTC.

This chain uses TRBV7-2 with TRBJ1-5; TRBD1 matches 7 bases. The V gene's germline CDR1 is SGHTA and CDR2 FQGNSA. With 0 bases clipped from V and 3 bases from J, the junction kept 2 bases outside the gene matches. This CDR3 is 15 amino acids long. CDR3 protein: CASSLAGGFNQPQHF. The CDR3 bases are TGTGCCAGCAGCTTAGCAGGGGGCTTCAATCAGCCCCAGCATTTT.

V is TRBV19 and J is TRBJ1-5; tentatively, D is TRBD1 (6 bases). CDR1 LNHDA and CDR2 SQIVND come from the germline V gene (reference sequence). Trimming removed 1 base at V and 2 bases at J, with 9 bases between. The CDR3 has 15 residues. The CDR3 loop is CASSIAGAGNQPQHF. CDR3 nucleotide sequence: TGTGCCAGTAGTATAGCAGGGGCTGGCAATCAGCCCCAGCATTTT.

This clone was counted only a few times. The chain recombines TRBV27 with TRBJ1-1; D unresolved. The V gene lost 3 bases and the J gene lost 3 bases, with 8 bases spanning the gap. Per germline, CDR1 MNHEY and CDR2 SMNVEV (reference sequence). There are 13 residues in the CDR3. The CDR3 sequence is CASSFGQYTEAFF. CDR3 nucleotides: TGTGCCAGCAGTTTTGGGCAGTACACTGAAGCTTTCTTT.

The rearrangement joins TRBV2 to TRBJ1-1, with D unclear. The V gene lost 5 bases and the J gene lost 1 base, with 8 bases spanning the gap. This CDR3 spans 13 amino acids. Germline CDR1 reads SNHLY; CDR2 reads FYNNEI. The CDR3 region has the DNA TGTGCCAGCAGTTCCGTTCGGAACACTGAAGCTTTCTTT. Residues: CASSSVRNTEAFF.

This chain connects TRBV28 to TRBJ1-1; TRBD1 matches 9 bases. Germline CDR1 reads MDHEN; CDR2 reads SYDVKM. This CDR3 contains 13 residues. V lost 3 bases to trimming and J lost 8 bases; unmatched junction nucleotides: 4. DNA for the CDR3: TGTGCCAGCAGTTTGCACAGGGGGCTAGAAGCTTTCTTT. It yields the protein CASSLHRGLEAFF.

The genes are TRBV14 and TRBJ1-3; 7 bases are shared with TRBD1. CDR1 is SGHDN, CDR2 FVKESK, per germline. J lost 4 bases, V lost 1 base, and 4 bases had no gene match. The CDR3 consists of 15 residues. This CDR3 reads CASSQGTGDGNTIYF. The CDR3 nucleotides read TGTGCCAGCAGCCAAGGGACAGGAGACGGAAACACCATATATTTT. Using reference TRBV14 and TRBJ1-3 for the parts outside the CDR3, the full variable domain is EAGVTQFPSHSVIEKGQTVTLRCDPISGHDNLYWYRRVMGKEIKFLLHFVKESKQDESGMPNNRFLAERTGGTYSTLKVQPAELEDSGVYFCASSQGTGDGNTIYFGEGSWLTVV.

In regard to this clone: The junction does not match germline at one end; this may be a read error. This chain uses TRBV7-8 with TRBJ2-3; 9 bases are shared with TRBD1. In germline, CDR1 is SGHVS, CDR2 FQNEAQ. The CDR3 loop spans 13 amino acids. CDR3 in amino acids: CASSWSRTGDRLF. The CDR3 DNA follows: TGTGCCAGCAGCTGGAGCCGGACAGGGGATAGGCTCTTT. Full variable domain (remainder filled in from reference TRBV7-8 and TRBJ2-3): GAGVSQSPRYKVAKRGQDVALRCDPISGHVSLFWYQQALGQGPEFLTYFQNEAQLDKSGLPSDRFFAERPEGSVSTLKIQRTQQEDSAVYLCASSWSRTGDRLFGPGTRLTVL.

This clone showed up just once. V and J are TRBV6-5 and TRBJ1-5; weak D call: TRBD1 (6 bases). V dropped 5 bases and J dropped 3 bases, with 14 bases sitting between them. The CDR3 loop spans 15 amino acids. Germline values: CDR1 MNHEY, CDR2 SVGAGI. DNA of the CDR3: TGTGCCAGCAGTAGATCGGACAGAGCCAATCAGCCCCAGCATTTT. This gives the protein CASSRSDRANQPQHF.

The chain employs TRBV9 and TRBJ1-3; D unresolved. Trimming stripped 3 bases from V and 0 bases from J, with 4 bases between. This CDR3 has 13 amino acids. From germline, CDR1 is SGDLS and CDR2 YYNGEE. CDR3 loop: CASSGLSGNTIYF. The CDR3 DNA reads as TGTGCCAGCAGCGGTCTCTCTGGAAACACCATATATTTT.

The chain combines TRBV19 with TRBJ2-5; perhaps TRBD2 as D (6 bases). V dropped 6 bases and J dropped 5 bases, with 19 bases sitting between them. Germline V gives CDR1 LNHDA, CDR2 SQIVND (reference sequence). This CDR3 spans 15 amino acids. The CDR3 spells CASREGSPPWETQYF. As DNA, the CDR3 is TGTGCCAGTAGGGAGGGAAGCCCCCCCTGGGAGACCCAGTACTTC.

The chain joins TRBV14 to TRBJ2-5; 7 bases map to TRBD2. Trimming took 6 bases from V and 7 from J; bases not matched to a gene: 8. CDR3 length equals 13 residues. Germline V lookup: CDR1 SGHDN, CDR2 FVKESK. The CDR3 sequence is CASSPRSGGTQYF. CDR3 bases: TGTGCCAGCAGTCCTAGGTCGGGGGGGACCCAGTACTTC.

This chain uses TRBV7-9 with TRBJ1-5; 7 positions agree with TRBD1. The CDR3 has 15 amino acids. Germline CDR1 SEHNR, CDR2 FQNEAQ (reference sequence). V trimming: 5 bases; J trimming: 2 bases; junction bases outside the gene matches: 6. The CDR3, as DNA: TGTGCCAGCAGCCTCGACGACAGGGGCAATCAGCCCCAGCATTTT. This sequence encodes CASSLDDRGNQPQHF.

This rearrangement joins TRBV7-2 to TRBJ2-2; 11 nucleotides align to TRBD1. CDR3 length: 17 residues. V shed 0 bases and J 5 bases; nucleotides not matched to a gene: 5. Germline-derived CDR1 and CDR2 are SGHTA and FQGNSA. CDR3 coding DNA: TGTGCCAGCAGCTTAGCATTTGGACAGGGGGCGACCGGGGAGCTGTTTTTT. It codes for CASSLAFGQGATGELFF.

The chain carries TRBV7-9 and TRBJ1-1; TRBD1 matches at 12 bases. Germline CDR1 and CDR2: SEHNR and FQNEAQ (reference sequence). Trimming cost V 5 bases and J 5 bases; bases outside gene matches: 9. CDR3 length: 16 residues. The CDR3 region is CASSQPGQGAKTEAFF. CDR3 bases: TGTGCCAGCAGCCAACCGGGACAGGGGGCGAAGACTGAAGCTTTCTTT.

The chain links TRBV19 to TRBJ1-1; D is unresolved. The CDR3 runs to 13 residues. CDR1 LNHDA and CDR2 SQIVND come from the germline V gene (reference sequence). V lost 7 bases to trimming and J lost 4 bases, with 13 bases between them. The CDR3 sequence: CASTLRGFTEAFF. Here the CDR3 DNA reads TGTGCCAGTACCCTTCGAGGGTTCACTGAAGCTTTCTTT.

V and J are TRBV6-1 and TRBJ1-5, with unresolved D. The CDR3 loop spans 14 amino acids. V was shortened by 0 bases and J by 8 bases, with 11 bases between the two germline ends. Germline loops: CDR1 MNHNS, CDR2 SASEGT. The chain's CDR3 is CASSEARTIEPQHF. CDR3 in DNA: TGTGCCAGCAGTGAAGCCCGGACTATAGAGCCCCAGCATTTT.

The V and J genes are TRBV7-9 and TRBJ1-6, with 10 positions matching TRBD1. Germline V CDR1 and CDR2: SEHNR, FQNEAQ (reference sequence). This CDR3 has 15 amino acids. With V trimmed by 7 bases and J by 9 bases, 9 bases remained unmatched. The CDR3 here is CASTPPGTGVSPLHF. The CDR3 DNA reads TGTGCCAGCACTCCCCCGGGGACAGGGGTTTCACCCCTCCACTTT.

This chain joins TRBV7-3 and TRBJ1-1; D perhaps matches TRBD1 (6 bases). V dropped 6 bases and J dropped 5 bases, with 19 bases sitting between them. Germline CDR1 is SGHTA and CDR2 is FQGTGA. This CDR3 spans 15 amino acids. The CDR3 loop reads CASSANGGALTEAFF. The DNA for the CDR3 is TGTGCCAGCAGTGCCAATGGGGGCGCGTTGACTGAAGCTTTCTTT.

Only one count was recorded for this clone. The V and J genes are TRBV7-2 and TRBJ2-2; TRBD1 agrees at 9 bases. The junction had 6 bases not matched to a gene; V was cut back by 6 bases and J by 1 base. Germline values: CDR1 SGHTA, CDR2 FQGNSA. The CDR3 consists of 16 residues. This CDR3 is CASRPQGQGNTGELFF. The CDR3, as DNA: TGTGCCAGCAGACCTCAGGGACAGGGGAACACCGGGGAGCTGTTTTTT.

The rearrangement joins TRBV30 to TRBJ1-5; D call uncertain. V was pared by 0 bases and J by 5 bases, with 14 bases between. This CDR3 is 15 amino acids long. CDR1 is GTSNPN, CDR2 SVGIG, per germline (reference sequence). In DNA form, the CDR3 reads TGTGCCTGGAGTGTGGAGGGCGGCCCCGATCAGCCCCAGCATTTT. The encoded protein is CAWSVEGGPDQPQHF.

The CDR3 nucleotides are TGCGCCAGCAGCATGGCCTCGGGGGACATTCAGTACTTC. It is translated as CASSMASGDIQYF. This rearrangement joins TRBV5-1 to TRBJ2-4, with D perhaps TRBD2 (6 bases). This CDR3 region has 13 residues. Germline loops: CDR1 SGHRS, CDR2 YFSETQ. V gave up 4 bases and J gave up 8 bases, with 13 bases separating them.

The chain is built from TRBV15 and TRBJ1-2, with D maybe TRBD1 (5 bases). The CDR3 consists of 15 residues. Trimming took 3 bases from V and 5 from J, leaving 16 bases between them. Germline values: CDR1 LNHNV, CDR2 YYDKDF (reference sequence). The CDR3, as DNA: TGTGCCACCAGCAGGACCGTCGGTGGGGGGTATGGCTACACCTTC. Protein: CATSRTVGGGYGYTF.

This chain links TRBV4-2 with TRBJ1-1, with D unclear. The ends were cut back, 0 bases at V and 0 bases at J, with 5 bases in the middle. Per germline, CDR1 LGHNA and CDR2 YNFKEQ. The CDR3 totals 14 residues. DNA for the CDR3: TGTGCCAGCAGCCAAGAACAGCTGAACACTGAAGCTTTCTTT. Its protein is CASSQEQLNTEAFF.

This CDR3 reads CASMGGRGEAFF. In nucleotides, the CDR3 is TGTGCCAGTATGGGGGGGCGAGGTGAAGCTTTCTTT. This rearrangement joins TRBV19 to TRBJ1-1; D is possibly TRBD1 (6 bases). CDR1 and CDR2 from the germline V gene are LNHDA and SQIVND (reference sequence). There are 12 residues in the CDR3. The ends were cut back, 7 bases at V and 7 bases at J, with 13 bases in the middle.

The rearrangement links TRBV30 to TRBJ2-2; 7 positions agree with TRBD1. There are 14 residues in the CDR3. Per the germline V gene, CDR1 is GTSNPN and CDR2 is SVGIG (reference sequence). V was clipped by 5 bases and J by 3 bases; unmatched bases: 6. The CDR3 protein is CAWPGTDYTGELFF. The CDR3 nucleotides are TGTGCCTGGCCCGGGACAGACTACACCGGGGAGCTGTTTTTT.

The chain has TRBV7-9 and TRBJ1-1; possibly TRBD1 for D (5 bases). CDR1 SEHNR and CDR2 FQNEAQ come from the germline V gene (reference sequence). This CDR3 contains 17 residues. Trimming pared 2 bases from V and 6 bases from J, leaving 22 bases between. Here the CDR3 DNA reads TGTGCCAGCAGCTTAATGAACAATGGCAGGGTAGGCGCTGAAGCTTTCTTT. As protein: CASSLMNNGRVGAEAFF.

The V and J genes are TRBV6-5 and TRBJ2-1; tentatively, D is TRBD2 (6 bases). The CDR3 has 13 residues. In germline, CDR1 is MNHEY, CDR2 SVGAGI. V lost 0 bases and J lost 6, with 6 bases in between. The CDR3 loop is CASSYSGSNEQFF. Written as DNA, the CDR3 is TGTGCCAGCAGTTACTCCGGGAGCAATGAGCAGTTCTTC.

J is TRBJ1-2 and V is TRBV2, with 9 bases identical to TRBD1. CDR1 is SNHLY, CDR2 FYNNEI, per germline. The CDR3 has 14 amino acids. The V and J ends lost 8 bases and 4 bases, in that order; junction bases with no gene match: 8. CDR3 residues: CASSGTGQTYGYTF. The CDR3 nucleotides read TGTGCCAGCTCTGGGACAGGGCAAACCTATGGCTACACCTTC.

V and J are TRBV19 and TRBJ1-5, with D tentatively TRBD1 (6 bases). The V and J ends lost 5 bases and 7 bases respectively, with 21 bases between them. Per the germline V gene, CDR1 is LNHDA and CDR2 is SQIVND (reference sequence). The CDR3 is 16 residues long. CDR3 region: CASSSPLGGADQPQHF. As DNA, the CDR3 is TGTGCCAGTAGTTCCCCCCTGGGGGGGGCTGACCAGCCCCAGCATTTT.

The rearrangement joins TRBV29-1 to TRBJ2-5; no clear D. Trimming took off 4 bases at V and 2 bases at J, with 17 bases between the two ends. Germline CDR1 reads SQVTM; CDR2 reads ANQGSEA. There are 15 residues in the CDR3. CDR3 protein: CSVVGLLAGQETQYF. DNA for the CDR3: TGCAGCGTTGTAGGCCTCCTGGCCGGGCAAGAGACCCAGTACTTC.

The V and J genes are TRBV5-5 and TRBJ2-7; the D is unclear. Germline lookup yields CDR1 SGHKS and CDR2 YYEKEE (reference sequence). V was clipped by 4 bases and J by 3 bases, with 17 bases between them. This CDR3 has 15 residues. In nucleotides, the CDR3 is TGTGCCAGCAGCCCAGGTGTGTCCCCTGTCTACGAGCAGTACGTC. It yields the protein CASSPGVSPVYEQYV.